This T cell receptor beta chain was obtained from a study of T cell responses to AZD1222 COVID-19 vaccine (dated by TCRdb to about 2021). As for the study more broadly: AZD1222 recipients given second doses at about 4 weeks or at about 12 weeks were pooled, since spike-specific TCR depth and breadth were not found to differ between the two schedules. TCR sequencing covered over 230 trial participants: approximately 200 given two doses of AZD1222 and 26 given two doses of MenACWY control vaccine. Trial participants were enrolled into age subgroups of 18-55, 56-69 and 70-plus years, which contained roughly 140, 27 and 60 TCR-sequenced participants, respectively. The investigation overall reported the following: Most participants were white British and females outnumbered males, and the authors suggested that clonal diversity may have been underestimated. Because no samples from the day 14 peak response were available, repertoires could be characterized only after the peak T cell response. Reportedly, close to half of the unique spike-specific TCRs recognized epitopes lying outside the regions that are mutated in the B.1.351 and B.1.1.7 variants. The 56-69-year group was small, and its depth increase did not reach significance, likely because of low power. Spike-specific TCR breadth and depth rose significantly after two AZD1222 doses compared with day 0 and with MenACWY recipients. The vaccine-associated CD4 TCRs covered the entire spike protein, and the dominant responses fell in regions 160-218 and 743-854. Conclusions about previously exposed vaccinees were limited because only six AZD1222 recipients were SARS-CoV-2 seropositive at baseline.

The CDR3 regions of human TCRbeta chains were subjected to immunosequencing. Processing in the source paper ran as follows. TCRs in the repertoires were compared against a reference library of SARS-CoV-2-specific TCRs that had been generated with the MIRA antigen-specificity platform. Breadth was defined as the fraction of unique TCRs that were SARS-CoV-2-associated. Depth was defined as the fraction of total T cells that were SARS-CoV-2-associated. Each spike-specific TCR was assigned to its reactive spike region and to a CD4 or CD8 class using the MIRA data. Log10-transformed breadth and depth values were compared by one-way ANOVA with Sidak's multiple comparisons tests. In TCRdb, the immuneACCESS table is reduced to in-frame sequences with V and J assigned. These tables do not hold every clone; where another copy was compared, an unresolved V gene accounts for under half, and the others remain unexplained. V, J and clone size are taken as reported in that table, and D and trimming were inferred from the DNA itself. The sample data list roughly 130,000 clones, and 75% to 95% of these were observed just once. Around 2.8% of the sample is taken by the ten largest.

According to the germline V gene, CDR1 reads SGHTS and CDR2 reads YDEGEE. CDR3 length: 16 amino acids, cysteine to phenylalanine. CDR3 DNA is the only sequence kept; it has 48 bases, read in frame from the first base. V is cut back by 4 bases and J by 9 bases, with 10 bases in the junction unmatched. As regards this clone: Its binding antigen is unknown. Per-nucleotide qualities are absent, and no much larger clonotype sits a single base away.

The time point tag for this specimen amounts to: baseline before first vaccination. Vaccinee samples came from UK trials COV001 and COV002, including a single-blind randomized controlled phase 2/3 trial of AZD1222 (ChAdOx1 nCoV-19) in healthy adults. For TCRbeta chain sequencing, PBMC samples from trial participants were taken at day 0 and at day 28 after the second dose. The chain is made from TRBV5-8 and TRBJ2-3; TRBD2 lines up with 14 middle nucleotides. The receptor was isolated from an adult in good health. This specimen consisted of peripheral blood, obtained on day 0 of AZD1222 vaccination. The DNA sequence is TGTGCCAGCAGCCGGGGACTAGCGGGAGATGCAGGGACGCAGTATTTT. Protein translation: CASSRGLAGDAGTQYF.